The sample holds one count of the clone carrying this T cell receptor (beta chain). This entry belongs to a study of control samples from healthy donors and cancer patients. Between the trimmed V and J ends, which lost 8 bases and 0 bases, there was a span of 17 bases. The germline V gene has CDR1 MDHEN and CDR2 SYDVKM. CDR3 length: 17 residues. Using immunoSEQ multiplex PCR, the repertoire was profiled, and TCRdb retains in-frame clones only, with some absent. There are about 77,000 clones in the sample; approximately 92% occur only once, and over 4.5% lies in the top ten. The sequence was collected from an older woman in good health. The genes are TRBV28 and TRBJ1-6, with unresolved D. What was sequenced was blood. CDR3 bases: TGTGCCAGCTCTATCGGGAGCTCGAGCTCCTATAATTCACCCCTCCACTTT. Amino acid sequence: CASSIGSSSSYNSPLHF.